These 9 T cell receptor beta chains were sequenced from one sample in a study of blood T cells in healthy people across ages. Primers used in a second PCR of roughly 7 to 12 cycles were a sample-barcoded 5' primer and a J-beta primer mix. A single record per CDR3 protein comes from TCRdb applying MiXCR to the 5' RACE reads. The sample yields some 890,000 distinct CDR3 sequences, around 29% seen once. These data also formed part of another study, on T cells of mothers and their children.

Sequences were obtained from blood. The receptors derive from a woman in her forties in good health.

Concerning this clonotype: A read error may account for a junction end that differs from germline. This sequence joins TRBV12-3 or TRBV12-4 and TRBJ1-1; D is undetermined. This CDR3 spans 10 amino acids. CDR3 sequence: CASGFAEAFF. In nucleotides, the CDR3 is TGTGCCAGCGGTTTCGCTGAAGCTTTCTTT.

V is TRBV7-8 and J is TRBJ1-1; no clear D. V was trimmed by 0 bases and J by 1 base, leaving 6 bases between them. The CDR3 totals 14 residues. Germline V gives CDR1 SGHVS, CDR2 FQNEAQ. The CDR3 protein is CASSLALQNTEAFF. Here the CDR3 DNA reads TGTGCCAGCAGCTTAGCGCTGCAGAACACTGAAGCTTTCTTT.

This clonotype appeared a few times. A junction boundary mismatches the germline segment, possibly from a read error. The gene calls are TRBV6-2 or TRBV6-3 and TRBJ2-7; D may be TRBD2 (6 bases). Germline CDR1 MNHEY, CDR2 SVGEGT. CDR3 size: 15 residues. The CDR3 spells CTSSSGGGPSYEQYF. The CDR3 DNA is TGTACCAGCAGTTCTGGCGGAGGGCCCTCCTACGAGCAGTACTTC.

This clonotype was detected only a few times. The chain is built from TRBV2 and TRBJ1-6, with 7 bases aligning to TRBD1. There are 15 residues in the CDR3. The J segment lost 7 bases and the V segment lost 8 bases, leaving 11 bases of the junction unmatched. Per germline, CDR1 SNHLY and CDR2 FYNNEI. Here the CDR3 DNA reads TGTGCCAGCCGAAAAGAACAGGGGACGAATTCACCCCTCCACTTT. This codes for CASRKEQGTNSPLHF.

This clonotype was seen only a few times. J is TRBJ1-1 and V is TRBV4-3; possibly TRBD1 for D (5 bases). Germline CDR1 reads LGHNA; CDR2 reads YSLEER. With 0 bases removed from V and 1 base from J, the gap between germline ends came to 12 bases. CDR3 length: 16 residues. DNA of the CDR3: TGCGCCAGCAGCCAAGATGTGGGACCCCGGAACACTGAAGCTTTCTTT. Its translation: CASSQDVGPRNTEAFF.

The chain recombines TRBV12-3 or TRBV12-4 with TRBJ1-5; maybe TRBD1 (5 bases). CDR3 length equals 14 residues. V lost 6 bases and J lost 3, with 12 bases in between. CDR3 sequence (DNA): TGTGCCAGCAGCCGAGGGGTTCTCAATCAGCCCCAGCATTTT. Its translation: CASSRGVLNQPQHF.

At least ten counts were recorded for this clonotype. The chain links TRBV3-1 to TRBJ2-7; D unclear. Per germline, CDR1 LGHDT and CDR2 YNNKEL (reference sequence). The CDR3 totals 15 residues. V lost 4 bases, J lost 0 bases, and 13 bases lay in between. The CDR3 loop reads CASSPTAKSSYEQYF. The CDR3 region has the DNA TGTGCCAGCAGCCCCACGGCCAAGAGCTCCTACGAGCAGTACTTC.

The rearrangement joins TRBV2 to TRBJ1-5; 8 nucleotides agree with TRBD1. Per the germline V gene, CDR1 is SNHLY and CDR2 is FYNNEI. The ends lost 10 bases at V and 0 bases at J; junction bases unmatched: 11. CDR3 size: 16 residues. The CDR3 sequence: CATKRTTGGSNQPQHF. The CDR3 DNA reads TGTGCCACCAAAAGAACAACAGGGGGTAGCAATCAGCCCCAGCATTTT.

The V and J genes are TRBV5-1 and TRBJ1-1; TRBD1 matches 8 bases. The CDR3 is made up of 15 amino acids. V shed 4 bases and J 0 bases; nucleotides not matched to a gene: 5. Germline CDR1 reads SGHRS; CDR2 reads YFSETQ. The CDR3 region has the DNA TGCGCCAGCAGCATTGACAGGGGTGTGAACACTGAAGCTTTCTTT. The encoded protein is CASSIDRGVNTEAFF.